These 20 T cell receptor beta chains came from one sample sequenced in a study of regulatory T cells in long-lasting Graves disease. As for time point: newly diagnosed GD, antithyroid drugs for less than 3 months. PBMCs were the source of the RNA used for TCR sequencing. Researchers made TCR beta libraries by using iRepertoire HTBI primers and running Arm-PCR on CDR3 regions. TCRdb re-analysed the multiplex PCR reads in MiXCR, keeping a single row per CDR3 protein. The sample has a few hundred thousand distinct CDR3 sequences; roughly 10% are singletons. The same data also went into a second study, on T cells in Graves' hyperthyroidism and ophthalmopathy.

The sequences come from peripheral blood mononuclear cells (PBMCs), collected at new diagnosis, from a patient treated with antithyroid drugs. All receptors derive from a woman under 30 with Graves disease.

This clonotype was counted at least ten times. Here the CDR3 DNA reads TGCAGCGTAGCTGACAGCTATGGCTACACCTTC. It yields the protein CSVADSYGYTF. V and J are TRBV29-1 and TRBJ1-2; TRBD1 is a possible D gene (5 bases). V lost 6 bases and J lost 4, with 9 bases in between. Germline V gene sequence: CDR1 SQVTM, CDR2 ANQGSEA. The CDR3 contains 11 residues.

This clonotype was picked up many times. This sequence joins TRBV20-1 and TRBJ2-3; D is unresolved. Per the germline V gene, CDR1 is DFQATT and CDR2 is SNEGSKA (reference sequence). Trimming took off 3 bases at V and 4 bases at J, with 8 bases between the two ends. This CDR3 has 12 amino acids. The CDR3 loop is CSASRVADTQYF. The CDR3 DNA reads as TGCAGTGCTAGCCGAGTCGCAGATACGCAGTATTTT.

Worth noting for this clonotype: This sequence may be a read error, since a much larger clone differs from it by one base. The chain has TRBV11-3 and TRBJ2-3, with D perhaps TRBD1 (5 bases). Judging by the DNA end, TRBJ2-5 fits better; the J call may be wrong. CDR1 and CDR2 (germline): SGHNT, YENEEA. This CDR3 spans 19 amino acids. Written as DNA, the CDR3 is TGTGCCAGCAGCTCTACTACCGCCAATAAAACAGGCCCCGGCGAGACCCAGTACTTC. Protein: CASSSTTANKTGPGETQYF.

This clonotype was recorded many times. As DNA, the CDR3 is TGTGCCAGCAGGATTTTGGGCTCCTACAATGAGCAGTTCTTC. Translated, it gives CASRILGSYNEQFF. The chain links TRBV27 to TRBJ2-1; D remains unclear. CDR1 is MNHEY and CDR2 is SMNVEV in the germline V gene (reference sequence). The V end lost 6 bases, the J end lost 0 bases, and 9 bases lay between the germline ends. CDR3 length: 14 amino acids.

This clonotype was seen at least ten times. CDR3 sequence: CAIREYVTGELFF. For the CDR3, the DNA is TGTGCCATTCGGGAGTACGTAACCGGGGAGCTGTTTTTT. The chain carries TRBV10-3 and TRBJ2-2; the D gene is possibly TRBD2 (6 bases). Germline V gives CDR1 ENHRY, CDR2 SYGVKD. V was trimmed by 9 bases and J by 5 bases, leaving 13 bases between them. The length of the CDR3 is 13 residues.

This clonotype was seen at least ten times. The V gene is TRBV12-3 or TRBV12-4, the J gene TRBJ2-3; D is ambiguous. The CDR3 runs 16 residues. Trimming removed 5 bases from V and 11 bases from J, with 26 bases in between. The chain's CDR3 is CASSPTTLGVGHKQYF. CDR3 in DNA: TGTGCCAGCAGTCCCACTACCTTGGGCGTAGGTCATAAGCAGTATTTT.

The chain is built from TRBV20-1 and TRBJ2-3, with a possible D match to TRBD2 (5 bases). CDR3 size: 14 residues. V was clipped by 7 bases and J by 2 bases, with 16 bases between them. Germline V gene sequence: CDR1 DFQATT, CDR2 SNEGSKA (reference sequence). The CDR3 region has the DNA TGCAGTGTGACCGTAGGCGACTACACAGATACGCAGTATTTT. The encoded protein is CSVTVGDYTDTQYF.

The sample holds many counts of this clonotype. The chain uses TRBV3-1 and TRBJ2-7; the D is unclear. In germline, CDR1 is LGHDT, CDR2 YNNKEL (reference sequence). This CDR3 has 12 amino acids. Trimming stripped 2 bases from V and 6 bases from J, with 8 bases between. The CDR3 loop is CASSQSASEQYF. The CDR3 coding sequence is TGTGCCAGCAGCCAATCGGCTAGCGAGCAGTACTTC.

At least ten counts were recorded for this clonotype. The chain combines TRBV7-9 with TRBJ2-1; 9 nucleotides match TRBD1. CDR1 is SEHNR, CDR2 FQNEAQ, per germline (reference sequence). The CDR3 has 14 residues. V trimming: 4 bases; J trimming: 9 bases; junction bases outside the gene matches: 7. The CDR3 coding sequence is TGTGCCAGCAGCTCCGGGACAGGGCTCAGTGAGCAGTTCTTC. This codes for CASSSGTGLSEQFF.

This clonotype was picked up many times. The rearrangement joins TRBV24-1 to TRBJ2-1; 10 bases align to TRBD1. With 2 bases clipped from V and 8 bases from J, the junction kept 8 bases outside the gene matches. The CDR3 is 16 amino acids. The V gene's germline CDR1 is KGHDR and CDR2 SFDVKD. CDR3 amino acids: CATSDSGTGVRDEQFF. CDR3 DNA sequence: TGTGCCACCAGTGATTCCGGGACAGGGGTCAGGGATGAGCAGTTCTTC.

This clonotype was seen a handful of times. The chain employs TRBV12-3 or TRBV12-4 and TRBJ1-1; D perhaps matches TRBD1 (5 bases). V was shortened by 6 bases and J by 8 bases, with 13 bases between the two germline ends. CDR3 length equals 12 residues. CDR3 sequence: CASRLPRGEAFF. DNA of the CDR3: TGTGCCAGCAGACTACCAAGGGGAGAAGCTTTCTTT.

V gene TRBV3-1 combines with J gene TRBJ2-2; possibly TRBD1 for D (6 bases). V dropped 0 bases and J dropped 6 bases, with 14 bases sitting between them. CDR1 is LGHDT and CDR2 is YNNKEL in the germline V gene (reference sequence). The CDR3 loop spans 16 amino acids. The CDR3 DNA is TGTGCCAGCAGCCAAGATTCGGGACATAGGGCCGGGGAGCTGTTTTTT. Its protein is CASSQDSGHRAGELFF.

The sample holds a few counts of this clonotype. The V and J genes are TRBV18 and TRBJ1-2; D gene ambiguous. Trimming cost V 3 bases and J 6 bases, with 14 bases left between them. Germline V gives CDR1 KGHSH, CDR2 LQKENI. There are 14 residues in the CDR3. CDR3 nucleotides: TGTGCCAGCTCACCTCCTGGGCCCGGGAATGGCTACACCTTC. It specifies CASSPPGPGNGYTF.

This clonotype was observed at least ten times. The chain is built from TRBV6-1 and TRBJ2-2; 7 nucleotides match TRBD1. Trimming took 5 bases from V and 2 from J; bases not matched to a gene: 5. The CDR3 extends over 15 amino acids. Looked up from germline, CDR1 is MNHNS and CDR2 is SASEGT. Written as DNA, the CDR3 is TGTGCCAGCAGTCCGGGACAGTTCAACACCGGGGAGCTGTTTTTT. As protein: CASSPGQFNTGELFF.

There are a few counts of this clonotype. The V gene is TRBV5-1, the J gene TRBJ2-3; tentatively, D is TRBD1 (5 bases). Germline-derived CDR1 and CDR2 are SGHRS and YFSETQ. The V gene lost 1 base and the J gene lost 6 bases, with 15 bases spanning the gap. The CDR3 contains 15 residues. Here the CDR3 DNA reads TGCGCCAGCAGCTTGATGGACACAAGGGCGGATACGCAGTATTTT. It is translated as CASSLMDTRADTQYF.

This clonotype has more than one count but fewer than ten. This chain connects TRBV29-1 to TRBJ1-2; 7 nucleotides align to TRBD1. With 1 base clipped from V and 2 bases from J, the junction kept 28 bases outside the gene matches. The CDR3 is made up of 22 amino acids. CDR1 and CDR2 (germline): SQVTM, ANQGSEA. As DNA, the CDR3 is TGCAGCGTTGAAGGATTGTCCCGGAAGCCGGGGGACAGCGCCGACGCAAACTATGGCTACACCTTC. This translates into CSVEGLSRKPGDSADANYGYTF.

The rearrangement uses TRBV19 and TRBJ2-1; 7 bases are a match to TRBD2. Germline V gives CDR1 LNHDA, CDR2 SQIVND (reference sequence). Trimming removed 4 bases from V and 7 bases from J; junction bases left unmatched: 16. CDR3 length equals 17 residues. Here the CDR3 reads CASSSGSRAYPWNEQFF. The CDR3 DNA follows: TGTGCCAGTAGTAGCGGGAGCAGAGCCTACCCATGGAATGAGCAGTTCTTC.

This clonotype was detected ten times or more. V gene TRBV20-1 combines with J gene TRBJ2-3, with 7 nucleotides matching TRBD2. V shed 1 base and J 0 bases; nucleotides not matched to a gene: 7. The germline CDR1 and CDR2 sequences are DFQATT and SNEGSKA (reference sequence). CDR3 size: 16 residues. The CDR3 DNA reads TGCAGTGCTAGAGGGGCTAGCGGTTTTAGCACAGATACGCAGTATTTT. Encoded protein: CSARGASGFSTDTQYF.

The J gene is TRBJ2-7, the V gene TRBV15, with TRBD2 matching 14 bases. V lost 5 bases and J lost 5; bases outside the gene matches: 20. Germline V gene lookup returns CDR1 LNHNV and CDR2 YYDKDF (reference sequence). The CDR3 contains 20 residues. The CDR3 DNA follows: TGTGCCACCAGCGGAATCACCGGGACTAGCGGGAGAAAGTATGGAGACGAGCAGTACTTC. Amino acids: CATSGITGTSGRKYGDEQYF.

This clonotype was observed a few times. J is TRBJ1-5 and V is TRBV29-1; possibly TRBD1 for D (6 bases). V was shortened by 4 bases and J by 2 bases, with 9 bases between the two germline ends. CDR1 is SQVTM and CDR2 is ANQGSEA in the germline V gene. This CDR3 is 13 amino acids long. CDR3 amino acids: CSVGRGGNQPQHF. Written as DNA, the CDR3 is TGCAGCGTTGGCAGGGGAGGCAATCAGCCCCAGCATTTT.